This TCR beta chain was documented in a study of shared clonotypes between healthy human individuals (dated by TCRdb to the early 2020s). Regarding the complete study: A few men and a couple of women, aged 18 to 49 years, made up the cohort. For each donor, CD4 naive and CD4 memory were each run on three plates, CD8 naive on two plates, and CD8 memory on one plate. To estimate repertoire size and how much clonotype sharing occurs between individuals, the study deeply sequenced the blood TCR repertoires of about 5 healthy adults. Libraries were prepared and TCR repertoires were sequenced by different laboratories using diverse techniques, in order to increase sequencing depth and limit assay-specific biases. Per donor, leukapheresis produced somewhere between about 0.94 and 10 billion PBMCs.

This clone has more than one count but fewer than ten. Its antigen specificity is not known. No much larger clone exists at a distance of one base, and base qualities are not known. TCR CDR3 regions were amplified from genomic DNA by multiplex PCR using the deep immunoSEQ assay. For each cell subset, the extracted genomic DNA was distributed evenly across all wells of several immunoSEQ 96-well plates, and each plate served as one replicate. For sorted subsets, 150 to 200 ng genomic DNA, equal to 30,000 or so T cell genomes, was loaded into each replicate PCR. The purified libraries were quantified using a Qubit 3.0 fluorometer, sized with a Bioanalyzer 2100, and then quantified again using the KAPA Library Quantification kit. Every immunoSEQ 96-well plate was sequenced on a separate single-read 150-cycle Illumina NextSeq 550 flow cell. The study's processing was this. The immunoSEQ output contained only junctional sequences without quality scores, so filtering could not match that applied to full-length reads. Sequences were annotated with PyIR, a Python wrapper for IgBLAST v1.9, using IMGT germline references to assign V/J genes and CDR3. Any read was removed if the V/J assignment was weak (E-value above 1e-6), the CDR3 was missing, or the read contained stop codons, out-of-frame junctions, or ambiguous translated residues. A V3J clonotype was defined by an identical inferred V gene, J gene, and CDR3 amino acid sequence. To compute the percentage overlap between repertoires, the number of shared unique clonotypes was divided by the size of the smaller repertoire. Richness of each repertoire was evaluated using RTK rarefaction, the Chao1 estimator, and Recon v2.1 estimates of unobserved clonotypes. Generation probabilities for all TCRbeta clonotypes obtained by the gDNA method from a handful of donors were computed using OLGA. TCRdb mirrors the immuneACCESS table, restricted to in-frame sequences. Some clones are absent from its copies; in checked studies, under half trace to an unresolved V gene, and the reason for the others is unknown. V, J and clone size are taken as reported in that table, and D and trimming were inferred from the DNA itself. The sample table lists approximately 95,000 clones, about two thirds of them with a count of one. Clones ranked in the top ten supply roughly 43% of the sample.

Beyond this particular receptor, the publication reports: Incomplete sequencing was indicated by rarefaction of sorted-subset datasets, despite the large sequencing depth. Compared with non-shared clonotypes, clonotypes shared by all four sorted-subset donors had higher generation probabilities. Pairwise subsampling indicated that sequencing depth was expected to affect the degree of clonotype sharing among donors. Across four donors, about 5.2% of naive CD4, approximately 3.5% of naive CD8, about 2.3% of memory CD4, and under 0.45% of memory CD8 clonotypes were shared. The small number of donors limited the genetic and exposure-history diversity represented. Sampling was restricted to blood, and TCR repertoires in tissue are likely to differ from TCR repertoires in blood. Naive subsets generally had larger estimated clonotype richness than memory subsets.

Donors were healthy HIV-negative adults with no recently reported acute infections or vaccinations. All donors were Caucasian adults living in Nashville, Tennessee, USA. The CD8 memory samples were a combination of magnetically selected CD45RO+ cells and CCR7-negative CD45RA+ effector memory (TemRA) cells. After blood collection by leukapheresis, PBMCs were isolated using Ficoll-Histopaque density gradient centrifugation and then cryopreserved in the vapor phase of liquid nitrogen. Purity and quantity of every magnetically sorted T cell population were checked by analytical flow cytometry. Genomic DNA was isolated from each sorted fraction and quantified by UV absorbance on a Nanodrop 2000c. V was cut back by 6 bases and J by 4 bases, leaving a gap of 16 bases between them. The germline V gene sets CDR1 to MDHEN and CDR2 to SYDVKM. Inclusive of the bounding cysteine and phenylalanine, the CDR3 is 15 residues long. Only the CDR3 part of the read is kept: 45 bases, read in frame from the first base.

The receptor was derived from a young man in good health. Sequenced: memory CD8+ T cells sorted from blood. Per the publication, the cell subset or site label means: CD45RO+ cells pooled with CCR7-negative TemRA cells. This chain is built from TRBV28 and TRBJ2-1; the D call could be TRBD1 or TRBD2, with each sharing 5 bases. The CDR3 protein sequence reads: CASRKGTVEYNEQFF. In nucleotides, the sequence is TGTGCCAGCAGAAAGGGGACGGTTGAATACAATGAGCAGTTCTTC.